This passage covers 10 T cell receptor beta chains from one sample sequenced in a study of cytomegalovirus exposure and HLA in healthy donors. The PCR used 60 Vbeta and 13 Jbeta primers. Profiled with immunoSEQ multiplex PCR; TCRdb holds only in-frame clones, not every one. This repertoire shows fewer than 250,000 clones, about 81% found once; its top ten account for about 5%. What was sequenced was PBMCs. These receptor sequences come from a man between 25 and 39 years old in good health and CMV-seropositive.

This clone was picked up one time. The CDR3 is CASSLRLAGGRDTQYF. The CDR3 DNA is TGTGCCAGCAGCCTCCGACTAGCGGGGGGCCGAGATACGCAGTATTTT. The chain recombines TRBV14 with TRBJ2-3; 13 bases map to TRBD2. The germline CDR1 and CDR2 sequences are SGHDN and FVKESK. V lost 4 bases to trimming and J lost 5 bases; unmatched junction nucleotides: 6. This CDR3 spans 16 amino acids.

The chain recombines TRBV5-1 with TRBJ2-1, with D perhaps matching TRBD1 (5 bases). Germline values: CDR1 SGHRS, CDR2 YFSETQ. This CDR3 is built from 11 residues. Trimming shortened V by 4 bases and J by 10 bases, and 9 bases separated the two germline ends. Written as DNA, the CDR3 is TGCGCCAGCAGCGGGGCGGTCGAGCAGTTCTTC. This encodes CASSGAVEQFF. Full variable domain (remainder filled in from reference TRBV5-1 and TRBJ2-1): KAGVTQTPRYLIKTRGQQVTLSCSPISGHRSVSWYQQTPGQGLQFLFEYFSETQRNKGNFPGRFSGRQFSNSRSEMNVSTLELGDSALYLCASSGAVEQFFGPGTRLTVL.

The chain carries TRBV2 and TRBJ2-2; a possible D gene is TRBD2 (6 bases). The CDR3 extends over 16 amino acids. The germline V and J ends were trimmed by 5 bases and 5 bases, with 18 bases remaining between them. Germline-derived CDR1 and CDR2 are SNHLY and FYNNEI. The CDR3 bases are TGTGCCAGCAGTTTAGATAGGCCGGACTATACCGGGGAGCTGTTTTTT. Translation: CASSLDRPDYTGELFF.

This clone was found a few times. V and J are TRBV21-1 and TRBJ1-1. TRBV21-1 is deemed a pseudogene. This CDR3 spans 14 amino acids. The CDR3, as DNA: TGTGCCAGCAGCAAAGATTCCGCGGGCACTGAAGCTTTCTTT. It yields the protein CASSKDSAGTEAFF.

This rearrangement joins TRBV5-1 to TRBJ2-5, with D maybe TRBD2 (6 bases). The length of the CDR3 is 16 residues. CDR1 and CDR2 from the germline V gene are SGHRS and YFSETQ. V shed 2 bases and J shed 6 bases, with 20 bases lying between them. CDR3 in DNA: TGCGCCAGCAGCTTCTCCGCTCTTGGACTAAAAAAGACCCAGTACTTC. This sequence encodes CASSFSALGLKKTQYF.

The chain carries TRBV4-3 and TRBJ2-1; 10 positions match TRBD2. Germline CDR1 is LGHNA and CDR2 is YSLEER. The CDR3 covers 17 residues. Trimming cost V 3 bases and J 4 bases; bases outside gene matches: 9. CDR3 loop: CASSQAPSGSGYNEQFF. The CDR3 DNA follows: TGCGCCAGCAGCCAGGCACCTAGCGGGAGCGGGTACAATGAGCAGTTCTTC.

CDR3 nucleotide sequence: TGTGCCAGCAGGGGGAGCAGAGGAACTGAAGCTTTCTTT. This translates into CASRGSRGTEAFF. The rearrangement uses TRBV6-5 and TRBJ1-1; D remains unclear. The CDR3 is 13 residues long. Trimming removed 6 bases at V and 5 bases at J, with 13 bases between. The germline CDR1 and CDR2 sequences are MNHEY and SVGAGI.

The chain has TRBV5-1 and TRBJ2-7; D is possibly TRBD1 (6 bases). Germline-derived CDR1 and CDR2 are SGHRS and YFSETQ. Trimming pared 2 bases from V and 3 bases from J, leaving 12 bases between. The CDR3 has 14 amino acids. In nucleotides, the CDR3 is TGCGCCAGCAGCTTCGAGACAGGCTTCTACGAGCAGTACTTC. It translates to CASSFETGFYEQYF.

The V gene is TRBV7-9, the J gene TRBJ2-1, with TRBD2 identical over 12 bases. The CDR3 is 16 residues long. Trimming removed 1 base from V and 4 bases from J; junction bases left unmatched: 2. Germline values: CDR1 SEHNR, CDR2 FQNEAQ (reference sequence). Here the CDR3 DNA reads TGTGCCAGCAGCTTAGAACTAGCGGGGGGTTACAATGAGCAGTTCTTC. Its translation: CASSLELAGGYNEQFF.

As DNA, the CDR3 is TGTGCCAGCAGCCCCACTAACTTGCACTCTGGAAACACCATATATTTT. It specifies CASSPTNLHSGNTIYF. V gene TRBV9 combines with J gene TRBJ1-3; D uncertain. The CDR3 is made up of 16 amino acids. The ends were cut back, 4 bases at V and 0 bases at J, with 14 bases in the middle. Germline V gene data show CDR1 as SGDLS and CDR2 as YYNGEE.